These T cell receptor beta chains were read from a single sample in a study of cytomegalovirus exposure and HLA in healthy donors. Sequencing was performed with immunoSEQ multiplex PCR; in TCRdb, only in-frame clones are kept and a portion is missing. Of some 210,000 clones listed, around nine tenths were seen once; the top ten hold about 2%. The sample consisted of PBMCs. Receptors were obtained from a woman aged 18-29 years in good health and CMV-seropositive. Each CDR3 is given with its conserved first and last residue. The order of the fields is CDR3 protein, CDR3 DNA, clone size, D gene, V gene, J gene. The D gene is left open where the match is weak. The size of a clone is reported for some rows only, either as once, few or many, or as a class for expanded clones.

CASSQRTGGASGYTF	TGCGCCAGCAGCCAAAGGACAGGGGGCGCGAGTGGCTACACCTTC	NA	TRBD1	TRBV4-1	TRBJ1-2
CASSGSGVGTQPQHF	TGCGCCAGCAGTGGATCGGGGGTCGGCACTCAGCCCCAGCATTTT	once	NA	TRBV4-1	TRBJ1-5
CASSLLSGRNTGELFF	TGTGCCAGCAGTTTATTATCCGGGAGGAACACCGGGGAGCTGTTTTTT	NA	NA	TRBV27	TRBJ2-2
CASSAGQGNGYTF	TGTGCCAGCAGCGCCGGACAGGGAAATGGCTACACCTTC	few	TRBD1	TRBV9	TRBJ1-2
CASSQKLAGGTDTQYF	TGCGCCAGCAGCCAAAAACTAGCGGGAGGCACAGATACGCAGTATTTT	NA	TRBD2	TRBV4-1	TRBJ2-3
CASSFSLTAYNEQFF	TGTGCCAGCAGTTTCTCACTTACAGCTTACAATGAGCAGTTCTTC	NA	NA	TRBV28	TRBJ2-1
CASSRVAEAFF	TGTGCCAGCAGCCGGGTGGCTGAAGCTTTCTTT	once	NA	TRBV5-6	TRBJ1-1
CSALQGAREKLFF	TGCAGCGCTCTACAGGGGGCGCGTGAAAAACTGTTTTTT	NA	TRBD1	TRBV29-1	TRBJ1-4
CASSDSTENEKLFF	TGTGCCAGCAGTGATAGTACGGAGAATGAAAAACTGTTTTTT	NA	NA	TRBV2	TRBJ1-4
CASSPGQALQPQHF	TGTGCCAGCAGTCCGGGACAGGCGTTACAGCCCCAGCATTTT	NA	TRBD1	TRBV27	TRBJ1-5
CASSLSGANTGELFF	TGTGCCAGCAGCCTGAGCGGGGCGAACACCGGGGAGCTGTTTTTT	NA	TRBD2	TRBV7-9	TRBJ2-2
CASGTGTGMDEQYF	TGTGCCAGCGGAACCGGGACAGGGATGGACGAGCAGTACTTC	NA	TRBD1	TRBV28	TRBJ2-7
CASSLGTGDSYEQYF	TGTGCCAGCAGTCTGGGGACAGGAGACTCCTACGAGCAGTACTTC	NA	TRBD1	TRBV27	TRBJ2-7
CASSLSNNPTNEKLFF	TGTGCCAGCAGTTTATCGAACAACCCAACTAATGAAAAACTGTTTTTT	NA	NA	TRBV27	TRBJ1-4
CASSQKSSAYTDTQYF	TGCGCCAGTTCCCAGAAATCTAGCGCTTACACAGATACGCAGTATTTT	once	NA	TRBV5-1	TRBJ2-3
CASSEFFGSNYEQYF	TGTGCCAGCAGTGAATTCTTTGGGAGTAACTACGAGCAGTACTTC	NA	NA	TRBV2	TRBJ2-7